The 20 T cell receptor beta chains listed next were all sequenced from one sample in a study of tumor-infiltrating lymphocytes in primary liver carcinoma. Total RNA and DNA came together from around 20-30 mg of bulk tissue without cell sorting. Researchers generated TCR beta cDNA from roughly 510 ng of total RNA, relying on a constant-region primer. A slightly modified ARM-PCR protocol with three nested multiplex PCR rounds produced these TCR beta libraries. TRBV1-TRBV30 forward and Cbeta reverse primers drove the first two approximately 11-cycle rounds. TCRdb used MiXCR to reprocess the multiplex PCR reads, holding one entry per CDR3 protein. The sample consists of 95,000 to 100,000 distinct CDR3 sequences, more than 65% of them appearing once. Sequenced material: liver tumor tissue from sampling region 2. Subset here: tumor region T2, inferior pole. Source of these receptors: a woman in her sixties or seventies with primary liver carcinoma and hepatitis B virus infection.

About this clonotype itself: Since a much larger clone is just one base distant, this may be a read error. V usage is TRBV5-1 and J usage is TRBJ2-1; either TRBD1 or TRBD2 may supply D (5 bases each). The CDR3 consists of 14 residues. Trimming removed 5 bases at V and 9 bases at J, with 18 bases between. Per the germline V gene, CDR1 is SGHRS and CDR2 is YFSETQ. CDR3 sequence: CASSRGLEAAEQFF. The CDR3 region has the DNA TGCGCCAGCAGTCGGGGCCTAGAGGCGGCTGAGCAGTTCTTC.

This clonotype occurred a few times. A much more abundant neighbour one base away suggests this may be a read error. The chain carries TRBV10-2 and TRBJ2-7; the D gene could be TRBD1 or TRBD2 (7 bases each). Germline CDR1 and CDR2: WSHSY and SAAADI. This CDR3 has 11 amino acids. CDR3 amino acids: CVSGDSYEQYF. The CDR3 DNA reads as TGCGTCAGCGGGGACAGCTACGAGCAGTACTTC.

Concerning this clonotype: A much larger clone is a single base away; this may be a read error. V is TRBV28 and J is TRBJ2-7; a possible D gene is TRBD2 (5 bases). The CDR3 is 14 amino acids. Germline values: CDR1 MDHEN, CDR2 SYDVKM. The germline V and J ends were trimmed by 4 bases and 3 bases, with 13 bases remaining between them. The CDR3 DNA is TGTGCCAGCAGTTCGGGGTGGGCTGACTACGAGCAGTACTTC. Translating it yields CASSSGWADYEQYF. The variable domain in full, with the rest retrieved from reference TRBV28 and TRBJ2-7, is DVKVTQSSRYLVKRTGEKVFLECVQDMDHENMFWYRQDPGLGLRLIYFSYDVKMKEKGDIPEGYSVSREKKERFSLILESASTNQTSMYLCASSSGWADYEQYFGPGTRLTVT.

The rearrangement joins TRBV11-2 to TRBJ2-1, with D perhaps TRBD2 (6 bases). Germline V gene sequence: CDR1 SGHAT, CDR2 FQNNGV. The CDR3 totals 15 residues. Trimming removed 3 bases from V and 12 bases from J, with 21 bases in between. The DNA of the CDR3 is TGTGCCAGCAGCTTTATCTCCTCGGGGGAAATGCGGCAGTTCTTC. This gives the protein CASSFISSGEMRQFF. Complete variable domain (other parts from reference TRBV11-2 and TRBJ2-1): EAGVAQSPRYKIIEKRQSVAFWCNPISGHATLYWYQQILGQGPKLLIQFQNNGVVDDSQLPKDRFSAERLKGVDSTLKIQPAKLEDSAVYLCASSFISSGEMRQFFGPGTRLTVL.

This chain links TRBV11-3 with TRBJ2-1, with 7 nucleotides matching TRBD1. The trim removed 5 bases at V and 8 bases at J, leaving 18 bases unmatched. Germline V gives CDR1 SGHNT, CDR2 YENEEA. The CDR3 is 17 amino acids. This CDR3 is CASSLGQGEWGVDEQFF. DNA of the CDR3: TGTGCCAGCAGCCTAGGTCAGGGGGAATGGGGTGTCGATGAGCAGTTCTTC.

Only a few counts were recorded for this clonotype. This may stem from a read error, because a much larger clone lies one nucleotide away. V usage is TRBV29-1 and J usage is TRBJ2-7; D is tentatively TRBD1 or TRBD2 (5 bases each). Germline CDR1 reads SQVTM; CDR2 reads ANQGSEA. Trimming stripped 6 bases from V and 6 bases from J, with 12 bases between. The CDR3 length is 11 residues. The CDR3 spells CSVKLGREQYF. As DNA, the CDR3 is TGCAGCGTAAAGCTGGGACGCGAGCAGTACTTC.

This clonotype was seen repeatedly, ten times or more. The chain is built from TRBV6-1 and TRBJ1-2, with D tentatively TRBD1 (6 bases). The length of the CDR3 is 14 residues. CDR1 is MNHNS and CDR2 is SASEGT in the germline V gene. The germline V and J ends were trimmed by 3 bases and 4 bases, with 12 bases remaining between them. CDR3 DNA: TGTGCCAGCAGTGAGGTGGGAGGGGGCTATGGCTACACCTTC. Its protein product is CASSEVGGGYGYTF.

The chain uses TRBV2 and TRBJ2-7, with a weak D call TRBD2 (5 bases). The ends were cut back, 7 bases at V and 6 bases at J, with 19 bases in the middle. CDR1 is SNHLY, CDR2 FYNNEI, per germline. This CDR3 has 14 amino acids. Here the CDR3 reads CASIQSGKASEQYF. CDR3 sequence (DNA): TGTGCCAGCATTCAGTCCGGGAAGGCGTCCGAGCAGTACTTC.

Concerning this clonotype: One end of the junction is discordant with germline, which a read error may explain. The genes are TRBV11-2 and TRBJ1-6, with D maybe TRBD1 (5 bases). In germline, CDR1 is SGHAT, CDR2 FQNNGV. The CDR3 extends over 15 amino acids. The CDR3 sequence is CTSRLETGGNSPPHF. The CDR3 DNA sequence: TGTACCAGCAGGTTAGAAACAGGAGGCAATTCACCCCCCCACTTT. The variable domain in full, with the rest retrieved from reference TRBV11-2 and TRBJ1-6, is EAGVAQSPRYKIIEKRQSVAFWCNPISGHATLYWYQQILGQGPKLLIQFQNNGVVDDSQLPKDRFSAERLKGVDSTLKIQPAKLEDSAVYLCTSRLETGGNSPPHFGNGTRLTVT.

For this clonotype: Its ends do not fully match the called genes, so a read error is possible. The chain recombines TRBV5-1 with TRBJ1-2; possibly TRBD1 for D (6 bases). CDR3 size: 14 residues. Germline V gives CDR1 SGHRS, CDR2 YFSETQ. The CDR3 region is CASSAWDMNYCYTF. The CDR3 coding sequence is TGCGCCAGCAGCGCATGGGACATGAACTATTGCTACACCTTC.

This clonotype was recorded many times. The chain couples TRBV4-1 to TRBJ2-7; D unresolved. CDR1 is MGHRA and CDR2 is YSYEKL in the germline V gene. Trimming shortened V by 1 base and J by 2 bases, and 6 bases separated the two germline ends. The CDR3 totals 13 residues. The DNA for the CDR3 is TGCGCCAGCAGCCAAGGTCCACCCTACGAGCAGTACTTC. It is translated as CASSQGPPYEQYF.

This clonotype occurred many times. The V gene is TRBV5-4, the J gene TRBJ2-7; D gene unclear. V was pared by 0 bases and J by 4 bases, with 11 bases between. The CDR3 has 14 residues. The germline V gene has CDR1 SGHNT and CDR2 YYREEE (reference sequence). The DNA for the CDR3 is TGTGCCAGCAGCTTGGGCTGGGGTAGTTACGAGCAGTACTTC. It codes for CASSLGWGSYEQYF. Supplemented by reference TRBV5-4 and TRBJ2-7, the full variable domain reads ETGVTQSPTHLIKTRGQQVTLRCSSQSGHNTVSWYQQALGQGPQFIFQYYREEENGRGNFPPRFSGLQFPNYSSELNVNALELDDSALYLCASSLGWGSYEQYFGPGTRLTVT.

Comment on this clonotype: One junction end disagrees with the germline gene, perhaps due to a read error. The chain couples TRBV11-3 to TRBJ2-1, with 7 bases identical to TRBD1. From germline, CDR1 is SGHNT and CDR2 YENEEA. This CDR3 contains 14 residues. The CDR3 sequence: CASSLTGAYNKQFF. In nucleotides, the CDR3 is TGTGCCAGTAGCTTAACAGGGGCTTACAATAAGCAGTTCTTC.

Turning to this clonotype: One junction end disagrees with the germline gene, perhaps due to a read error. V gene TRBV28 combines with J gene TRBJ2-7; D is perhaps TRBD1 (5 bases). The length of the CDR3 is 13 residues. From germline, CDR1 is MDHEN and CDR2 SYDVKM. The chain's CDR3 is CAISLDLGATPSF. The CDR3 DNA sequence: TGTGCCATCAGTCTCGACCTAGGGGCCACACCCTCCTTC.

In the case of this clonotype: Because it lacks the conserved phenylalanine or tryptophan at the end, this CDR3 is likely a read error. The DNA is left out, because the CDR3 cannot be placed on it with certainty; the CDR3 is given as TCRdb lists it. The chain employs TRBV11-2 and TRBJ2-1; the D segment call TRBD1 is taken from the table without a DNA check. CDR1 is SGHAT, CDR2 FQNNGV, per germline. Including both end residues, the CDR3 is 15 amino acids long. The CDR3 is CASSLGQGGYNEQLI.

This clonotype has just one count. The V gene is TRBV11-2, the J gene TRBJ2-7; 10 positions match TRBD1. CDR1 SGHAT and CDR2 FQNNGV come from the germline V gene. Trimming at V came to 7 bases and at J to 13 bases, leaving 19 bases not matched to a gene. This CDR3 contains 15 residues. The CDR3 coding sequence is TGTGCCAGCACCTTGGGACAGGGGAGAGGCTACGAGTACTACTTC. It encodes CASTLGQGRGYEYYF.

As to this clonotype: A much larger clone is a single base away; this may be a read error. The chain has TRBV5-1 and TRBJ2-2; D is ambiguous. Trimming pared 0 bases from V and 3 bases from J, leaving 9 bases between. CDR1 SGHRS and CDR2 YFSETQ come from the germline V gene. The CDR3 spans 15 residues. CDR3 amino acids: CASSLGQTDTGELFF. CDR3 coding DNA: TGCGCCAGCAGCTTGGGGCAAACGGACACCGGGGAGCTGTTTTTT.

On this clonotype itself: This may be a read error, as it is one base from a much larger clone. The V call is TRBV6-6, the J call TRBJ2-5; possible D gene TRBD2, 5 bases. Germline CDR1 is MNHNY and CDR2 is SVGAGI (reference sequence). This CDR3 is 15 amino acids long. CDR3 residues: CASSQTASSQETHYF. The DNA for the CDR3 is TGTGCCAGCAGTCAAACCGCTAGCAGCCAAGAGACCCATTACTTC.

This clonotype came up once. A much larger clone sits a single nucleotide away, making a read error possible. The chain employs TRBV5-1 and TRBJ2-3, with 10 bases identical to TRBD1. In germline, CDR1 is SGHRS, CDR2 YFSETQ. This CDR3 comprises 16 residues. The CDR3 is CVSSLYGTGGTDTQYF. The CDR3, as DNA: TGCGTCAGCAGCTTGTATGGGACAGGGGGCACAGATACGCAGTATTTT.

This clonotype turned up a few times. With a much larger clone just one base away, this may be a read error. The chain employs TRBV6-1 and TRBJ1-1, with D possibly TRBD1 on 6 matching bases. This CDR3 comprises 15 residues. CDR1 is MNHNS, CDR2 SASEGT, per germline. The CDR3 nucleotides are TGTGCCAGCAGTGCATGGGGGCGGTTGAACACTGATGCTTTCTTT. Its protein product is CASSAWGRLNTDAFF.